This T cell receptor (beta chain) is from a study of cytomegalovirus exposure and HLA in healthy donors. Study-wide points: Reports state that TCR beta sequences accurately predicted most subjects' HLA-A and HLA-B alleles.

Germline CDR1 reads GTSNPN; CDR2 reads SVGIG (reference sequence). CDR3 size: 15 residues. After removal of 7 bases from V and 2 bases from J, the junction contained 7 bases not matched to a gene. A multiplex PCR was run with 60 Vbeta primers and 13 Jbeta primers. Here immunoSEQ multiplex PCR was the method, and the copy in TCRdb shows in-frame clones only, minus some. The sample lists about 160,000 clones; roughly 77% were seen once. As for this clone: No antigen is known for it.

The chain has TRBV30 and TRBJ1-4; 10 bases align to TRBD1. The sample was PBMCs. The receptor comes from a man aged 18 to 30 in good health and CMV-seropositive. For the CDR3, the DNA is TGTGCCTACCGGGACAGGGGAACGACTAATGAAAAACTGTTTTTT. Its protein product is CAYRDRGTTNEKLFF.